One sample yielded the 2 T cell receptor beta chains listed below, sequenced in a study of blood T cell repertoires in COVID-19. Generated by immunoSEQ multiplex PCR, the TCRdb table keeps only in-frame clones and is missing some. This repertoire shows about 200,000 clones, 70% to 90% found once; its top ten account for 4% to 4.5%. The specimen sequenced was peripheral blood. The receptors shown here come from a man aged 45-60 years with acute or convalescent COVID-19.

This chain links TRBV6-1 with TRBJ1-1; 7 bases are shared with TRBD1. Looked up from germline, CDR1 is MNHNS and CDR2 is SASEGT. V lost 2 bases to trimming and J lost 8 bases; unmatched junction nucleotides: 2. CDR3 length: 12 residues. Here the CDR3 reads CASSEQGDEAFF. The CDR3 DNA follows: TGTGCCAGCAGTGAACAGGGGGACGAAGCTTTCTTT.

The gene calls are TRBV5-1 and TRBJ1-1; 7 bases are a match to TRBD1. Trimming removed 4 bases from V and 6 bases from J; junction bases left unmatched: 3. This CDR3 region has 12 residues. Germline-derived CDR1 and CDR2 are SGHRS and YFSETQ. The CDR3 loop is CASSQGVSEAFF. The DNA of the CDR3 is TGCGCCAGCAGCCAGGGGGTATCTGAAGCTTTCTTT.